This T cell receptor beta chain was captured by sequencing in a study of shared clonotypes between healthy human individuals. The CDR3 spans 19 residues. Germline loops: CDR1 SEHNR, CDR2 FQNEAQ (reference sequence). Deletions cut 5 bases from V and 0 bases from J, with 23 bases between. Libraries were prepared by immunoSEQ multiplex PCR; TCRdb keeps only in-frame clonotypes and omits some of them. This table holds 1.6 million or so clones, approximately 97% found once. The clonotype comes from a man aged 25-40 years in good health. Sequenced material: naive CD4+ T cells sorted from blood. Subset in this sample: CD45RA+ positively selected. The rearrangement joins TRBV7-9 to TRBJ1-3, with D possibly matching TRBD1 (6 bases). CDR3 loop: CASSLLIGAGVHSGNTIYF. As DNA, the CDR3 is TGTGCCAGCAGCCTCCTGATAGGGGCAGGGGTCCACTCTGGAAACACCATATATTTT.